This T cell receptor beta chain was identified in a study of identical twins. Findings and limits, study-wide: Zero-insertion findings could be partly confounded by invariant cells (MAIT and iNKT cells).

This clonotype came up many times. Its antigen is as yet unknown. CDR3 size: 17 residues. The V and J ends lost 0 bases and 1 base respectively, with 16 bases between them. The germline CDR1 and CDR2 sequences are MNHEY and SVGAGI. TCRdb passed the 5' RACE reads through MiXCR, listing each CDR3 protein once. The sample includes approximately 600,000 distinct CDR3 sequences, just under 10% seen only once; the top ten take more than 2.5%. These data were also reused for a study on yellow fever vaccine responses in identical twins.

The gene calls are TRBV6-5 and TRBJ2-7; the D call may be TRBD1 or TRBD2 (6 bases each). Sequencing used PBMCs. The receptor comes from a young woman in good health. The CDR3 loop reads CASSYSNLGGDSYEQYF. The CDR3 DNA reads as TGTGCCAGCAGTTACTCGAATTTGGGGGGCGATTCCTACGAGCAGTACTTC.